This is a list of T cell receptor beta chains from one sample in a study of blood T cells in healthy people across ages. One entry per CDR3 protein, called by TCRdb with MiXCR from the 5' RACE reads. The table lists about 1,600,000 distinct CDR3 sequences, about 40% of them singletons, with roughly 7.9% in the top ten. Sequences were obtained from blood. The receptor source for this set is a woman between 18 and 29 years old in good health. The CDR3 runs from the conserved cysteine through the conserved F or W. The D gene is left open where the match is weak. The size field is filled for only some rows; it gives once, few, many or a size class.

CDR3 DNA: TGTGCCAGCAACTGCAGGAGTCCCCAAGTCAAAAACATTCAGTACTTC
CDR3 protein: CASNCRSPQVKNIQYF
J gene: TRBJ2-4
D gene: .
V gene: TRBV12-3/TRBV12-4
clone size: .

CDR3 DNA: TGTGCCAGCAGCTTGGGGGGACTTGGTAGGGAGACCCAGTACTTC
CDR3 protein: CASSLGGLGRETQYF
J gene: TRBJ2-5
D gene: .
V gene: TRBV5-4
clone size: few

CDR3 DNA: TGTGCTAGCCGCCTTTCTGGGGGAAATAATGATGGCTACACCTTC
CDR3 protein: CASRLSGGNNDGYTF
J gene: TRBJ1-2
D gene: .
V gene: TRBV12-3/TRBV12-4
clone size: .

CDR3 DNA: TGCGCCAGCAGCCAAGGGCCTAGTGCCGGCGAGCAGTACTTC
CDR3 protein: CASSQGPSAGEQYF
J gene: TRBJ2-7
D gene: .
V gene: TRBV4-1
clone size: .

CDR3 DNA: TGTGCCAGCAGCCCCAGCCTATTACTTTCCTACAATGAGCAGTTCTTC
CDR3 protein: CASSPSLLLSYNEQFF
J gene: TRBJ2-1
D gene: .
V gene: TRBV7-2
clone size: many

CDR3 DNA: TGTGCCATCAGGGGAGAGGCCACTGGAGCTTTCTTT
CDR3 protein: CAIRGEATGAFF
J gene: TRBJ1-1
D gene: .
V gene: TRBV10-3
clone size: .

CDR3 DNA: TGTGCCAGCAGCTTAGGGGAGTCCACGGGGCAAGAGACCCAGTACTTC
CDR3 protein: CASSLGESTGQETQYF
J gene: TRBJ2-5
D gene: .
V gene: TRBV7-2
clone size: few

CDR3 DNA: TGCAGCGCCTTCCTAGCGAAAAGGTCCCCAGATACGCAGTATTTT
CDR3 protein: CSAFLAKRSPDTQYF
J gene: TRBJ2-3
D gene: .
V gene: TRBV29-1
clone size: few

CDR3 DNA: TGTGCCAGCAGCCAAATGCTACTAGCGGGAGGGGTCCGTACGCAGTATTTT
CDR3 protein: CASSQMLLAGGVRTQYF
J gene: TRBJ2-3
D gene: TRBD2
V gene: TRBV4-2
clone size: .

CDR3 DNA: TGTGCCAGCAGCCAATCCTTGGGGGGGCTCACTGAAGCTTTCTTT
CDR3 protein: CASSQSLGGLTEAFF
J gene: TRBJ1-1
D gene: .
V gene: TRBV3-1
clone size: few

CDR3 DNA: TGCAGTGCTAGAGTAGGGGATAGCACAGATACGCAGTATTTT
CDR3 protein: CSARVGDSTDTQYF
J gene: TRBJ2-3
D gene: .
V gene: TRBV20-1
clone size: once

CDR3 DNA: TGCGCCAGCAGCCTGGGACTAGCGGAGACAGATACGCAGTATTTT
CDR3 protein: CASSLGLAETDTQYF
J gene: TRBJ2-3
D gene: TRBD2
V gene: TRBV5-1
clone size: few

CDR3 DNA: TGCAGTGCTAGAGATCTTGACAGGGGCCTTTACGAGCAGTACTTC
CDR3 protein: CSARDLDRGLYEQYF
J gene: TRBJ2-7
D gene: TRBD1
V gene: TRBV20-1
clone size: .

CDR3 DNA: TGTGCCAGCAGCCATGGGACTGAAGCTTTCTTT
CDR3 protein: CASSHGTEAFF
J gene: TRBJ1-1
D gene: .
V gene: TRBV4-2
clone size: .

CDR3 DNA: TGTGCCAGCAGCTCGGGACTAGTGGGGATCTCCAATGAGCAGTTCTTC
CDR3 protein: CASSSGLVGISNEQFF
J gene: TRBJ2-1
D gene: TRBD2
V gene: TRBV11-3
clone size: once

CDR3 DNA: TGTGTCGTCTCGGGGTCCTCTAACTATGGCTACACCTTC
CDR3 protein: CVVSGSSNYGYTF
J gene: TRBJ1-2
D gene: .
V gene: TRBV11-2
clone size: many

CDR3 DNA: TGTGCCAGCAGTGTCGGCAAAAACATTCAGTACTTC
CDR3 protein: CASSVGKNIQYF
J gene: TRBJ2-4
D gene: .
V gene: TRBV12-3/TRBV12-4
clone size: few

CDR3 DNA: TGTGCCAGCAGTTGGGACTCAGACACCGGGGAGCTGTTTTTT
CDR3 protein: CASSWDSDTGELFF
J gene: TRBJ2-2
D gene: .
V gene: TRBV7-9
clone size: once

CDR3 DNA: TGTGCCAGCAGCTTAGGTGACAGGGAGGCAGATACGCAGTATTTT
CDR3 protein: CASSLGDREADTQYF
J gene: TRBJ2-3
D gene: .
V gene: TRBV5-6
clone size: .

CDR3 DNA: TGTGCCAGCCAGTCTGGACAGGCCTACGAGCAGTACTTC
CDR3 protein: CASQSGQAYEQYF
J gene: TRBJ2-7
D gene: TRBD1
V gene: TRBV6-1
clone size: few

CDR3 DNA: TGCAGCGTAAACTCTTTGGCCGAAAACACTGAAGCTTTCTTT
CDR3 protein: CSVNSLAENTEAFF
J gene: TRBJ1-1
D gene: .
V gene: TRBV29-1
clone size: .

CDR3 DNA: TGCGCCAGCAGCCAACGTTTAGCGGGGGTAGGGACAGATACGCAGTATTTT
CDR3 protein: CASSQRLAGVGTDTQYF
J gene: TRBJ2-3
D gene: TRBD2
V gene: TRBV4-1
clone size: .

CDR3 DNA: TGTGCCAGCAGCTTCGGGGGCGGATTCTATGGCTACACCTTC
CDR3 protein: CASSFGGGFYGYTF
J gene: TRBJ1-2
D gene: .
V gene: TRBV5-5
clone size: few

CDR3 DNA: TGTGCCAGCAGTTACTCGATGGGGGAAGGGACCCAGTACTTC
CDR3 protein: CASSYSMGEGTQYF
J gene: TRBJ2-5
D gene: .
V gene: TRBV6-6
clone size: .

CDR3 DNA: TGCAGTGCTAAGGGGGAGAACATTCAGTACTTC
CDR3 protein: CSAKGENIQYF
J gene: TRBJ2-4
D gene: .
V gene: TRBV20-1
clone size: .